A selection of T cell receptor beta chains follows, all from one sample in a study of response to subunit inactivated influenza vaccine. One entry per CDR3 protein, called by TCRdb with MiXCR from the RT-PCR reads. Among 600,000 to 850,000 distinct CDR3 sequences listed, 12% to 15% were seen once. The material was PBMCs from blood, obtained 14 to 15 days before vaccination. Receptors were obtained from a man aged 50-59 years who received an inactivated influenza vaccine. The CDR3 runs from the conserved cysteine through the conserved F or W. Fields, in order: clone size, V gene, J gene, D gene, CDR3 protein, CDR3 DNA. D genes are given only for firm matches. Size values are once, few and many counts, or a class for expanded clones, and some rows have none.

many	TRBV11-2	TRBJ2-1	-	CASSLGTTSYNEQFF	TGTGCCAGCAGCCTCGGGACCACCTCCTACAATGAGCAGTTCTTC
few	TRBV7-9	TRBJ2-5	-	CASSLNWGARETQYF	TGTGCCAGCAGCTTGAATTGGGGGGCGCGGGAGACCCAGTACTTC
-	TRBV10-3	TRBJ2-3	TRBD1	CAIAIGQGARDTQYF	TGTGCCATCGCTATAGGACAGGGGGCGCGGGATACGCAGTATTTT
-	TRBV28	TRBJ2-5	-	CASSLPRPSEGETQYF	TGTGCCAGCAGTTTACCTCGGCCATCCGAGGGGGAGACCCAGTACTTC
few	TRBV7-2	TRBJ2-1	-	CASSLGGRTYNEQFF	TGTGCCAGCAGCTTAGGGGGGCGGACCTACAATGAGCAGTTCTTC
few	TRBV7-8	TRBJ2-7	TRBD2	CASSGLAGAYEQYF	TGTGCCAGCAGCGGCCTAGCGGGAGCCTACGAGCAGTACTTC
few	TRBV12-3/TRBV12-4	TRBJ2-7	-	CASSYEGTTYEQYF	TGTGCCAGCAGTTACGAGGGAACGACCTACGAGCAGTACTTC
-	TRBV14	TRBJ2-3	-	CASIPRAWTQYF	TGTGCCAGCATCCCTAGGGCGTGGACGCAGTATTTT
few	TRBV4-3	TRBJ2-1	-	CASSQGLSGAGFSSYNEQFF	TGCGCCAGCAGCCAAGGATTATCGGGAGCGGGCTTTAGCTCCTACAATGAGCAGTTCTTC
few	TRBV20-1	TRBJ1-1	-	CSAPGQPNTEAFF	TGCAGTGCACCAGGACAGCCGAACACTGAAGCTTTCTTT
few	TRBV6-2/TRBV6-3	TRBJ2-1	TRBD2	CASSYPGGNNEQFF	TGTGCCAGCAGTTATCCCGGGGGGAACAATGAGCAGTTCTTC
many	TRBV20-1	TRBJ2-7	TRBD2	CSAREASGSSYEQYF	TGCAGTGCTAGAGAGGCTAGCGGGAGTTCCTACGAGCAGTACTTC
many	TRBV29-1	TRBJ2-2	TRBD1	CSATGAKTGELFF	TGCAGCGCTACAGGGGCCAAAACCGGGGAGCTGTTTTTT
-	TRBV5-5	TRBJ2-1	TRBD2	CASSLVGLGNEQFF	TGTGCCAGCAGCTTGGTAGGACTAGGCAATGAGCAGTTCTTC
-	TRBV6-5	TRBJ2-3	TRBD2	CASSYPRTSGRPSTDTQYF	TGTGCCAGCAGTTATCCCCGGACTAGCGGCCGTCCTAGCACAGATACGCAGTATTTT
few	TRBV21-1	TRBJ2-2	-	CASSKVGKRPTGELFF	TGTGCCAGCAGCAAAGTTGGTAAAAGACCCACCGGGGAGCTGTTTTTT
-	TRBV14	TRBJ2-1	-	CASSQFPEGGQFF	TGTGCCAGCAGCCAATTTCCAGAAGGAGGACAGTTCTTC
few	TRBV29-1	TRBJ2-5	TRBD1	CSVAPGTGFQETQYF	TGCAGCGTGGCCCCCGGGACAGGGTTCCAAGAGACCCAGTACTTC
few	TRBV25-1	TRBJ2-7	TRBD1	CASSERDRGSYEQYF	TGTGCCAGCAGTGAGCGGGACAGGGGTTCCTACGAGCAGTACTTC
-	TRBV30	TRBJ2-3	TRBD2	CAWAPRSAGGQDTQYF	TGTGCCTGGGCTCCACGATCAGCGGGGGGGCAAGATACGCAGTATTTT
-	TRBV18	TRBJ1-1	TRBD1	CASSPRDRVTEAFF	TGTGCCAGCTCCCCACGGGACAGGGTCACTGAAGCTTTCTTT
-	TRBV7-8	TRBJ2-1	TRBD2	CASSLATGTSGNEQFF	TGTGCCAGCAGCTTAGCTACTGGGACTAGCGGGAATGAGCAGTTCTTC
few	TRBV3-1	TRBJ2-1	-	CASSQDTTTSSYEQFF	TGTGCCAGCAGCCAAGATACCACAACTAGCTCCTATGAGCAGTTCTTC
-	TRBV3-1	TRBJ2-7	-	CASSQVSRTVQYF	TGTGCCAGCAGCCAAGTCTCCAGGACAGTGCAGTACTTC
-	TRBV19	TRBJ1-4	-	CASRPGFITNEKLFF	TGTGCCAGTAGGCCGGGATTCATAACTAATGAAAAACTGTTTTTT
few	TRBV30	TRBJ1-1	-	CAWSKIGTVNTEAFF	TGTGCCTGGAGTAAGATCGGGACGGTGAACACTGAAGCTTTCTTT
-	TRBV27	TRBJ2-2	-	CASSPRLNTGELFF	TGTGCCAGCAGTCCTCGACTCAACACCGGGGAGCTGTTTTTT
-	TRBV7-9	TRBJ2-1	-	CASSFAQRPSNEQFF	TGTGCCAGCAGCTTTGCCCAGAGGCCCTCCAATGAGCAGTTCTTC
-	TRBV6-2/TRBV6-3	TRBJ1-5	-	CASGDPGQQYRPQHF	TGTGCCAGCGGCGACCCCGGACAGCAGTATAGGCCCCAGCATTTT
once	TRBV7-9	TRBJ1-3	-	CASSPRVTESGNTIYF	TGTGCCAGCAGCCCCCGCGTAACAGAGTCTGGAAACACCATATATTTT
few	TRBV7-6	TRBJ2-1	-	CASSTTTGTPYNEQFF	TGTGCCAGCAGCACCACAACAGGGACCCCTTACAATGAGCAGTTCTTC
few	TRBV2	TRBJ2-7	-	CASYDRRYEQYF	TGTGCCAGCTACGACAGGAGGTACGAGCAGTACTTC
few	TRBV20-1	TRBJ1-5	-	CSASHRVGGYVSNQPQHF	TGCAGTGCTAGCCACAGGGTTGGAGGATATGTTAGCAATCAGCCCCAGCATTTT
few	TRBV5-8	TRBJ2-5	TRBD1	CASSLGQGTYQETQYF	TGTGCCAGCAGCTTGGGACAGGGGACCTACCAAGAGACCCAGTACTTC
-	TRBV5-1	TRBJ2-7	TRBD1	CASSSGGSLEQYF	TGCGCCAGCAGCTCAGGGGGCTCCCTCGAGCAGTACTTC
few	TRBV4-2	TRBJ2-5	TRBD2	CASSRTFPSGGTPQETQYF	TGTGCCAGCAGCCGAACTTTCCCTAGCGGGGGGACTCCCCAAGAGACCCAGTACTTC
many	TRBV2	TRBJ2-2	TRBD1	CASSGDRGRGTGELFF	TGTGCCAGCAGTGGAGACAGGGGGCGAGGCACCGGGGAGCTGTTTTTT
many	TRBV6-1	TRBJ2-2	-	CASSRTAGELFF	TGTGCCAGCAGTCGGACGGCCGGGGAGCTGTTTTTT
few	TRBV24-1	TRBJ2-3	-	CATSGGANTDTQYF	TGTGCCACCAGTGGTGGGGCGAACACAGATACGCAGTATTTT
few	TRBV6-2/TRBV6-3	TRBJ2-7	-	CASSYEVGIYEQYF	TGTGCCAGCAGTTATGAGGTCGGGATCTACGAGCAGTACTTC
-	TRBV9	TRBJ2-5	-	CASSVGSFQETQYF	TGTGCCAGCAGCGTAGGCAGCTTCCAAGAGACCCAGTACTTC
-	TRBV3-1	TRBJ1-2	TRBD1	CASSKTGLGYTF	TGTGCCAGCAGCAAGACAGGGCTCGGCTACACCTTC
few	TRBV7-9	TRBJ1-6	-	CASSLVQGKNSPLHF	TGTGCCAGCAGCTTAGTGCAGGGCAAGAATTCACCCCTCCACTTT
few	TRBV21-1	TRBJ1-5	-	CASPDRGIGQPQHF	TGTGCCAGTCCGGACAGGGGCATTGGTCAGCCCCAGCATTTT
-	TRBV29-1	TRBJ2-7	TRBD1	CSVARDRDSYEQYF	TGCAGCGTCGCCCGGGACAGGGACTCCTACGAGCAGTACTTC
few	TRBV29-1	TRBJ1-2	-	CSVEDTVVLGYGYTF	TGCAGCGTTGAAGACACAGTGGTCTTGGGTTATGGCTACACCTTC
few	TRBV4-1	TRBJ2-7	-	CASSPSGLFPYEQYF	TGCGCCAGCAGCCCCTCAGGACTGTTCCCTTACGAGCAGTACTTC
many	TRBV5-1	TRBJ2-3	TRBD1	CASSPRMTGVFADTQYF	TGCGCCAGCAGCCCAAGAATGACAGGGGTGTTTGCAGATACGCAGTATTTT
few	TRBV29-1	TRBJ1-1	-	CSGILNTEAFF	TGCAGCGGAATCCTGAACACTGAAGCTTTCTTT
-	TRBV20-1	TRBJ2-1	TRBD2	CSARGAGGEQFF	TGCAGTGCTAGAGGGGCGGGAGGTGAGCAGTTCTTC
few	TRBV2	TRBJ2-3	-	CASSEPGLPSTDTQYF	TGTGCCAGCAGTGAACCGGGTCTTCCTAGCACAGATACGCAGTATTTT